This is a list of T cell receptor beta chains from one sample in a study of blood T cell repertoires in COVID-19. The protocol was immunoSEQ multiplex PCR, while the TCRdb copy is restricted to in-frame clones and leaves out a portion. This sample has about 220,000 clones, with around four fifths found just once. Input material: peripheral blood. The receptors here all came from a woman in her seventies with acute or convalescent COVID-19. Each CDR3 is given with its conserved first and last residue. D genes are given only for firm matches. Clone sizes are given selectively: once, few, many, or a class where the clone is expanded.

TGTGCATGGAGCACGGGTAACACCGGGGAGCTGTTTTTT	CAWSTGNTGELFF	TRBJ2-2	TRBV30	once	.
TGTGCCAGCAGCGGCAGGGCAGCAGGATGGAATGAGCAGTTCTTC	CASSGRAAGWNEQFF	TRBJ2-1	TRBV7-2	.	.
TGTGCCAGCTCACCTGGTCTCTGGAGGGGCAATCAGCCCCAGCATTTT	CASSPGLWRGNQPQHF	TRBJ1-5	TRBV18	few	.
TGTGCCAGCAGTTACTCAGGAGGGGGGGCTGATACGCAGTATTTT	CASSYSGGGADTQYF	TRBJ2-3	TRBV6-5	.	.
TGCGCCAGCAGCGGGCTAGCGGGGTTCACCGGGGAGCTGTTTTTT	CASSGLAGFTGELFF	TRBJ2-2	TRBV5-1	.	TRBD2
TGTGCCAGCAGCCGAACTAATGAAAAACTGTTTTTT	CASSRTNEKLFF	TRBJ1-4	TRBV2	.	.
TGTGCCAGCAGGTACGGACAGGGCAGTCCCTCCTACGAGCAGTACTTC	CASRYGQGSPSYEQYF	TRBJ2-7	TRBV28	.	TRBD1
TGTGCCAGCAGACTGGGACAGTCTCGCTCCTACGAGCAGTACTTC	CASRLGQSRSYEQYF	TRBJ2-7	TRBV27	.	TRBD1
TGTGCCAGCTCACCTCCAGGGGTGGCCTATGGCTACACCTTC	CASSPPGVAYGYTF	TRBJ1-2	TRBV18	.	.
TGTGCCACCAGTGATCCGGCTAGCGGGGGGGACGAGCAGTACTTC	CATSDPASGGDEQYF	TRBJ2-7	TRBV24-1	.	TRBD2
TGTGCCACCAGCAGAGATACAGGGCTGCAGTACTTC	CATSRDTGLQYF	TRBJ2-7	TRBV15	.	.
TGCGCCAGCAGCCAAGATATTCCAGGGATAAGAGAGACCCAGTACTTC	CASSQDIPGIRETQYF	TRBJ2-5	TRBV4-3	.	.
TGTGCCAGCAGCCTCATAGCGGGGGCCTACGAGCAGTACTTC	CASSLIAGAYEQYF	TRBJ2-7	TRBV6-2/TRBV6-3	few	TRBD2
TGTGCCAGCTCACCAGGAGACACGACTAAGGGCTACACCTTC	CASSPGDTTKGYTF	TRBJ1-2	TRBV18	.	.
TGTGCCAGCAGTGACTCTAGCGGGGGGAGCACAGATACGCAGTATTTT	CASSDSSGGSTDTQYF	TRBJ2-3	TRBV6-4	few	TRBD2
TGTGCCACCAGTCCGAACGAAGGACAGGGAAACACCGGGGAGCTGTTTTTT	CATSPNEGQGNTGELFF	TRBJ2-2	TRBV24-1	.	TRBD1
TGCGCCAGCAGGGAAGGCCGGACAGGGATCACTGAAGCTTTCTTT	CASREGRTGITEAFF	TRBJ1-1	TRBV10-1	.	TRBD1
TGTGCCAGCAGCTTAGCGAGAGGACAGGCATTGAACACTGAAGCTTTCTTT	CASSLARGQALNTEAFF	TRBJ1-1	TRBV7-2	.	TRBD1
TGTGCCAGCAGTTCGGGACAGGGGGTCGCCCAAGAGACCCAGTACTTC	CASSSGQGVAQETQYF	TRBJ2-5	TRBV28	.	TRBD1
TGTGCCAGTAGTATCCCCCCGGACAGGGAACCTGGAAACACCATATATTTT	CASSIPPDREPGNTIYF	TRBJ1-3	TRBV19	.	TRBD1
TGTGCCATCGGCCTAGCGGGGGGGCCGTGGGAGACCCAGTACTTC	CAIGLAGGPWETQYF	TRBJ2-5	TRBV6-5	.	TRBD2
TGCGCCAGCAGCTGGTCACCCGGGACAGACATTAGGGATACGCAGTATTTT	CASSWSPGTDIRDTQYF	TRBJ2-3	TRBV5-1	.	TRBD1
TGTGCCAGCAGCCCCGGGGGGCCTTACCAAGAGACCCAGTACTTC	CASSPGGPYQETQYF	TRBJ2-5	TRBV21-1	.	.
TGTGCCAGCAGCTTAGGCGACAGGGGAAAGCAGTACTTC	CASSLGDRGKQYF	TRBJ2-7	TRBV7-9	.	TRBD1
TGTGCCAGCAGCTTCCGGACAGGGACGAGCTCTGGAAACACCATATATTTT	CASSFRTGTSSGNTIYF	TRBJ1-3	TRBV7-2	.	TRBD1
TGTGCCAGCAGCCTTTATGGTACTAGCGGGGACCAAGAGACCCAGTACTTC	CASSLYGTSGDQETQYF	TRBJ2-5	TRBV3-1/TRBV3-2	.	TRBD2
TGTGCCAGTAGTATGGGCTTAGGACAGCCGGGACTAGCGGGGGCCGGGGAGCTGTTTTTT	CASSMGLGQPGLAGAGELFF	TRBJ2-2	TRBV19	.	TRBD2
TGTGCCAGCAGTTCCACAGGGGCCATTTTCTCTGGAAACACCATATATTTT	CASSSTGAIFSGNTIYF	TRBJ1-3	TRBV28	few	TRBD1
TGTGCCTGGAGCCAGTCCTTCTATGGCTACACCTTC	CAWSQSFYGYTF	TRBJ1-2	TRBV30	.	.
TGTGCCAGCAGTTATAGACAGGGATCCTATTCACCCCTCCACTTT	CASSYRQGSYSPLHF	TRBJ1-6	TRBV6-6	.	TRBD1
TGTGCCAGCAAATACCGACAGGGGGGGTTCTACGAGCAGTACTTC	CASKYRQGGFYEQYF	TRBJ2-7	TRBV6-5	.	TRBD1
TGTGCCAGCACCTCTCGGAGCTCCTACAATGAGCAGTTCTTC	CASTSRSSYNEQFF	TRBJ2-1	TRBV7-9	few	.
TGTGCCAGCAGTGACCTAGGACTCCCCGGGGAGCTGTTTTTT	CASSDLGLPGELFF	TRBJ2-2	TRBV6-2/TRBV6-3	.	.
TGTGCCTGGGCATTGAACACTGAAGCTTTCTTT	CAWALNTEAFF	TRBJ1-1	TRBV30	.	.
TGTGCCAGTATGGTTTATGCAGGGATGATGGATCAGCCCCAGCATTTT	CASMVYAGMMDQPQHF	TRBJ1-5	TRBV19	.	.
TGTGCCAGCAGCCAAGCGGGGTACACCGGGGAGCTGTTTTTT	CASSQAGYTGELFF	TRBJ2-2	TRBV3-1/TRBV3-2	.	.
TGTGCCAGCATGAGGCGAAAGACAGTTAGCCGGGAGCTGTTTTTT	CASMRRKTVSRELFF	TRBJ2-2	TRBV6-5	.	.
TGCGCCAGCAGCCAAGACCCCGGGCCCGGGAGAGAAGCTTTCTTT	CASSQDPGPGREAFF	TRBJ1-1	TRBV4-3	.	.